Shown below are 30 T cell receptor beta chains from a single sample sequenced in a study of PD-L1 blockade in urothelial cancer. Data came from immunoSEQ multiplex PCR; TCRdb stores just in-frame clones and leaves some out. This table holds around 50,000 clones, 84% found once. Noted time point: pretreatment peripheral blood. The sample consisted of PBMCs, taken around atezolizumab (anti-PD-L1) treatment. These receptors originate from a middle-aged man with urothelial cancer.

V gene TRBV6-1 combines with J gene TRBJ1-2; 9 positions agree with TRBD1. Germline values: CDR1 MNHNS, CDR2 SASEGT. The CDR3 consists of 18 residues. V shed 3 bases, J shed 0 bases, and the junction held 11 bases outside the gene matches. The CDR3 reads CASSDWDRASSANYGYTF. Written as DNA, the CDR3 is TGTGCCAGCAGTGATTGGGACAGGGCCTCTTCAGCTAACTATGGCTACACCTTC.

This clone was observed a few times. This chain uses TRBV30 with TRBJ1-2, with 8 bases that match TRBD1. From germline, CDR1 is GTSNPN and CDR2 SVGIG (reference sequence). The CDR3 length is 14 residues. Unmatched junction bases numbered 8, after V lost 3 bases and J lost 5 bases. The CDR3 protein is CAWSGLDREYGYTF. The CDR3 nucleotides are TGTGCCTGGAGCGGCTTGGACAGGGAATATGGCTACACCTTC.

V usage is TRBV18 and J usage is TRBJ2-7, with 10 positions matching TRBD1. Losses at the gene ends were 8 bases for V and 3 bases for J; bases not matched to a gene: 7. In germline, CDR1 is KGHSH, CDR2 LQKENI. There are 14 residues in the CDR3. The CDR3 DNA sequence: TGTGCCAGCCAAGGGACAGGGGTCAACTACGAGCAGTACTTC. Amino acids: CASQGTGVNYEQYF.

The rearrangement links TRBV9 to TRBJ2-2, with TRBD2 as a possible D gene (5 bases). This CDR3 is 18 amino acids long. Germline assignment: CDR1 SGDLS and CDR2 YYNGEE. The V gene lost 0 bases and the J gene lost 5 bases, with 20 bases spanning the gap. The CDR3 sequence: CASSVGRSSGILTGELFF. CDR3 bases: TGTGCCAGCAGCGTAGGCCGCAGTTCGGGGATCTTAACCGGGGAGCTGTTTTTT.

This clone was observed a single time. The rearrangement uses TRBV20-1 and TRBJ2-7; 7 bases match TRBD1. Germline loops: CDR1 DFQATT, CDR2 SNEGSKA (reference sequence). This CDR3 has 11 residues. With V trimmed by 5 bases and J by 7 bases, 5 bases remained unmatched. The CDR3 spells CSAPDRVEQYF. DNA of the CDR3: TGCAGTGCTCCAGACAGGGTAGAGCAGTACTTC.

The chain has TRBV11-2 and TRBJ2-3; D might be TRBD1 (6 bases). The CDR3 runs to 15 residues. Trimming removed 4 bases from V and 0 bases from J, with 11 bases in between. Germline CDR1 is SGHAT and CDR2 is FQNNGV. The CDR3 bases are TGTGCCAGCAGCTCCGGACAGTTAAGCACAGATACGCAGTATTTT. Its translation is CASSSGQLSTDTQYF.

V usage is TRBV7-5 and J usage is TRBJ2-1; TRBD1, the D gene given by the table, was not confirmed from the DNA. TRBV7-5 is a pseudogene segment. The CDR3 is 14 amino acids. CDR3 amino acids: CARRDILAYNEQFF. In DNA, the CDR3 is TGTGCCAGAAGGGACATTTTGGCCTACAATGAGCAGTTCTTC.

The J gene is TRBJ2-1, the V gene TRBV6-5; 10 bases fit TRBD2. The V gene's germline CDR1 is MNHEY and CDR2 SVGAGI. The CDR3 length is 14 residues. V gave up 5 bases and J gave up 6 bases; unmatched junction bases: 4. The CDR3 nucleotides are TGTGCCAGCAGTGGACTAGCGGCGTTCAATGAGCAGTTCTTC. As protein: CASSGLAAFNEQFF.

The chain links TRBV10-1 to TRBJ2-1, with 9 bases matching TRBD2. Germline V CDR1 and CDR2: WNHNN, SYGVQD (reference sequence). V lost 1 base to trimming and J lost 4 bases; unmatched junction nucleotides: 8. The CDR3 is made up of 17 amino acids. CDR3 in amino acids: CASSEFRSGGSYNEQFF. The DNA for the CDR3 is TGCGCCAGCAGTGAGTTCCGTAGCGGGGGATCGTACAATGAGCAGTTCTTC.

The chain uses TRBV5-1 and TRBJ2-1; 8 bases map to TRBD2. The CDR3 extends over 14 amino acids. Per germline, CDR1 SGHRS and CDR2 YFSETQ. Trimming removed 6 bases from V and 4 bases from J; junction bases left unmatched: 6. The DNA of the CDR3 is TGCGCCAGCAATCGGATAGCGGGGTACAATGAGCAGTTCTTC. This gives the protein CASNRIAGYNEQFF.

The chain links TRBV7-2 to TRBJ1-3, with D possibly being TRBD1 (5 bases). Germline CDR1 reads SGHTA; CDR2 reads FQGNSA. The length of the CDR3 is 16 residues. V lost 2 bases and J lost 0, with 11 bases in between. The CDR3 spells CASSLLTVSSGNTIYF. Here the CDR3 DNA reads TGTGCCAGCAGCTTATTGACAGTGAGCTCTGGAAACACCATATATTTT. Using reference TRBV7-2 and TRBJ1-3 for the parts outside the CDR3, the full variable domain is GAGVSQSPSNKVTEKGKDVELRCDPISGHTALYWYRQSLGQGLEFLIYFQGNSAPDKSGLPSDRFSAERTGGSVSTLTIQRTQQEDSAVYLCASSLLTVSSGNTIYFGEGSWLTVV.

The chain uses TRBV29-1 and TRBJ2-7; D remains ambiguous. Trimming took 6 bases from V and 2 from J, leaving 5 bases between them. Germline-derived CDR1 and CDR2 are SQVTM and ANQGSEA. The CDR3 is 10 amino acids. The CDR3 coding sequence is TGCAGCGTGTTCACCTACGAGCAGTACTTC. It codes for CSVFTYEQYF.

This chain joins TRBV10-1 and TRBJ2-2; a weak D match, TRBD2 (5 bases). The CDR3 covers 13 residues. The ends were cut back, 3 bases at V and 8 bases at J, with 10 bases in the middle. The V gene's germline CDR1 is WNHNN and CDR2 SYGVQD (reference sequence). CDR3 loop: CASSEAARGELFF. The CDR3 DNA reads TGCGCCAGCAGTGAAGCGGCGAGGGGGGAGCTGTTTTTT.

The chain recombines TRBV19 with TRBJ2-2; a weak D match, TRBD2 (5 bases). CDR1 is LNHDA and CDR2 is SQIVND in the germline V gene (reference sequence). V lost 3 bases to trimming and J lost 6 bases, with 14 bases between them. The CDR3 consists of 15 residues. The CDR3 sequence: CASSIAGGGPGELFF. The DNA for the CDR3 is TGTGCCAGTAGTATCGCAGGTGGCGGGCCCGGGGAGCTGTTTTTT.

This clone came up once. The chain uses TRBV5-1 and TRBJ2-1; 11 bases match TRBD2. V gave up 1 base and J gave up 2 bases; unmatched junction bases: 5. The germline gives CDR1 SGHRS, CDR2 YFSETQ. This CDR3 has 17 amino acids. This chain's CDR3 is CASSLNSGRAAYNEQFF. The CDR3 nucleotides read TGCGCCAGCAGCTTGAATAGCGGGAGGGCCGCCTACAATGAGCAGTTCTTC.

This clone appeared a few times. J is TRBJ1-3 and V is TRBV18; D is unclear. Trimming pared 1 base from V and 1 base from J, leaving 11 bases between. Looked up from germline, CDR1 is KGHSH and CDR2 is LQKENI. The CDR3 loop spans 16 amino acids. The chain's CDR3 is CASSPLQANSGNTIYF. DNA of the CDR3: TGTGCCAGCTCACCACTCCAAGCAAATTCTGGAAACACCATATATTTT. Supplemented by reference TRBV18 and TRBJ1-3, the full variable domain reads NAGVMQNPRHLVRRRGQEARLRCSPMKGHSHVYWYRQLPEEGLKFMVYLQKENIIDESGMPKERFSAEFPKEGPSILRIQQVVRGDSAAYFCASSPLQANSGNTIYFGEGSWLTVV.

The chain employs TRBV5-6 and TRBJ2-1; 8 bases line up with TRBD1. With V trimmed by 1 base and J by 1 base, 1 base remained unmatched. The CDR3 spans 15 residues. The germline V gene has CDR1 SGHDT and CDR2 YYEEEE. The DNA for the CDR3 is TGTGCCAGCAGCTTGCAGGGGGCTTCCTACAATGAGCAGTTCTTC. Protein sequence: CASSLQGASYNEQFF.

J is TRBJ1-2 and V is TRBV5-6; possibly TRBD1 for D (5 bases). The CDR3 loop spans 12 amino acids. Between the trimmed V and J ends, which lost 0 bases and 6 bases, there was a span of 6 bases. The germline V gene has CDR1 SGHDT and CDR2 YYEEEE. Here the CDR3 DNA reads TGTGCCAGCAGCTTGGTACAGGATGGCTACACCTTC. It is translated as CASSLVQDGYTF.

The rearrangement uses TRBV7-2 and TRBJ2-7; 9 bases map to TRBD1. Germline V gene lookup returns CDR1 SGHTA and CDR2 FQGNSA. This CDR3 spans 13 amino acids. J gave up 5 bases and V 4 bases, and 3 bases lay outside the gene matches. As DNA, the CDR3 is TGTGCCAGCAGCTACGGGACAGGGAACGAGCAGTACTTC. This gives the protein CASSYGTGNEQYF.

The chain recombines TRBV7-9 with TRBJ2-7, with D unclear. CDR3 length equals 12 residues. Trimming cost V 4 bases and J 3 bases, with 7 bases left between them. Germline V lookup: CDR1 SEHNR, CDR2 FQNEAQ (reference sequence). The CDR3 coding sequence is TGTGCCAGCAGCTCCGAGATCTACGAGCAGTACTTC. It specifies CASSSEIYEQYF. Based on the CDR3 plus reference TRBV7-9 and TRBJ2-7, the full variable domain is DTGVSQNPRHKITKRGQNVTFRCDPISEHNRLYWYRQTLGQGPEFLTYFQNEAQLEKSRLLSDRFSAERPKGSFSTLEIQRTEQGDSAMYLCASSSEIYEQYFGPGTRLTVT.

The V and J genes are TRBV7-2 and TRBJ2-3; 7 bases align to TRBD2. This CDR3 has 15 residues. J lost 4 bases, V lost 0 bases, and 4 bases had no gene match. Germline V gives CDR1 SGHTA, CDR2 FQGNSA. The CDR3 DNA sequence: TGTGCCAGCAGCTTAGCGGGAGGGCCTTCAGATACGCAGTATTTT. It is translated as CASSLAGGPSDTQYF. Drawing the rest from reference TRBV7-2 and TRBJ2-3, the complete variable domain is GAGVSQSPSNKVTEKGKDVELRCDPISGHTALYWYRQSLGQGLEFLIYFQGNSAPDKSGLPSDRFSAERTGGSVSTLTIQRTQQEDSAVYLCASSLAGGPSDTQYFGPGTRLTVL.

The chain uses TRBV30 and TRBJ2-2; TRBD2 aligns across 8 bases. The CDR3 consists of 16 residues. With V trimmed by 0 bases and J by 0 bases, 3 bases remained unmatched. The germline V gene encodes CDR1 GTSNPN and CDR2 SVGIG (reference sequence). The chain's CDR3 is CAWSVTSATNTGELFF. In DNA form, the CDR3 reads TGTGCCTGGAGTGTGACTAGCGCTACGAACACCGGGGAGCTGTTTTTT.

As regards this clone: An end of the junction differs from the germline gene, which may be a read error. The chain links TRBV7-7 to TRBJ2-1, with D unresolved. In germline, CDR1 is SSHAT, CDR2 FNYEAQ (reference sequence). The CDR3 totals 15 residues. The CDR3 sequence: CASSLDLDAYNEQFF. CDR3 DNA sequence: TGTGCTAGCAGCTTAGATCTAGACGCCTACAATGAGCAGTTCTTC.

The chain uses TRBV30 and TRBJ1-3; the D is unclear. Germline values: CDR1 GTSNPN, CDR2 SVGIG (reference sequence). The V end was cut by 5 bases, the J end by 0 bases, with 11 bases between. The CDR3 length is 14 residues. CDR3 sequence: CAWHRSSSGNTIYF. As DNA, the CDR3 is TGTGCCTGGCACCGATCCAGCTCTGGAAACACCATATATTTT.

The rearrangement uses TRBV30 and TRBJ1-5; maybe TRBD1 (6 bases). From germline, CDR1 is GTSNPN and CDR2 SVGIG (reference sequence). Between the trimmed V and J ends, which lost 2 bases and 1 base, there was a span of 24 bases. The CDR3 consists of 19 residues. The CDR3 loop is CAWSRSFGGRERSNQPQHF. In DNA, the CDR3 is TGTGCCTGGAGTAGGTCTTTTGGGGGCCGGGAAAGAAGCAATCAGCCCCAGCATTTT.

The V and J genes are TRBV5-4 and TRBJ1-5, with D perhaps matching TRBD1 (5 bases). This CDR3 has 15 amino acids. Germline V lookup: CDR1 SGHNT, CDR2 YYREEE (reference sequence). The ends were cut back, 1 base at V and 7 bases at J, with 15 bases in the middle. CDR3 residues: CASSLFGTPQQPQHF. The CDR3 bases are TGTGCCAGCAGCTTGTTCGGGACTCCGCAACAGCCCCAGCATTTT.

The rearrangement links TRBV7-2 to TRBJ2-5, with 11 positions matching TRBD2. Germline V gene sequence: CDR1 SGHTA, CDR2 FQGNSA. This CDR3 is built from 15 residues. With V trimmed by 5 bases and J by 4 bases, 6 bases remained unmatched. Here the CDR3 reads CASSRGLAGGETQYF. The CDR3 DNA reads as TGTGCCAGCAGCCGCGGGCTAGCGGGAGGAGAGACCCAGTACTTC.

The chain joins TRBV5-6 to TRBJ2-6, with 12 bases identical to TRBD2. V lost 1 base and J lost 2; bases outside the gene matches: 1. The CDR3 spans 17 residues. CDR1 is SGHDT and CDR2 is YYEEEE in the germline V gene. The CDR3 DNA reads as TGTGCCAGCAGCTTGCTAGCGGGAGGGCCTGGGGCCAACGTCCTGACTTTC. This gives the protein CASSLLAGGPGANVLTF.

The CDR3 sequence is CASSLAAGASYEQYF. The CDR3 DNA reads as TGTGCCAGCAGCTTAGCGGCAGGGGCTTCCTACGAGCAGTACTTC. V gene TRBV7-9 combines with J gene TRBJ2-7; D might be TRBD1 (6 bases). This CDR3 is 15 amino acids long. Looked up from germline, CDR1 is SEHNR and CDR2 is FQNEAQ (reference sequence). V was shortened by 0 bases and J by 1 base, with 10 bases between the two germline ends.

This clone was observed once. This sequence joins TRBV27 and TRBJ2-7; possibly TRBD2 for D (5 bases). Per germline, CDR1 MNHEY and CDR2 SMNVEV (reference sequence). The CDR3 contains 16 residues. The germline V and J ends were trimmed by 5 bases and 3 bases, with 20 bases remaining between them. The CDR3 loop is CASSPDLSTRFYEQYF. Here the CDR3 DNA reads TGTGCCAGCAGTCCCGATTTATCCACTAGGTTCTACGAGCAGTACTTC.